This T cell receptor beta chain comes out of a study of T cells after yellow fever vaccination. General study points: Clones that expanded after primary vaccination mostly reappeared after the booster (96% CD4, 88% CD8). Shared CD4/CD8 clonotypes were a small share, likely from convergent recombination. When the response was secondary, it was weaker but reached its peak faster, day 5 versus 15.

A universal primer site and UMIs were added as TCR cDNA was made by 5'RACE template switching. TCRdb itself ran the 5' RACE reads through MiXCR, one entry per CDR3 protein. The sample holds hundreds of thousands of distinct CDR3 sequences, 18% seen once. This CDR3 comprises 13 residues. The germline V gene encodes CDR1 SGHRS and CDR2 YFSETQ. With 5 bases removed from V and 3 bases from J, the gap between germline ends came to 11 bases. This clonotype was seen a handful of times. The antigen is unknown. The chain couples TRBV5-1 to TRBJ1-1, with D tentatively TRBD1 (5 bases). The receptor was derived from a man younger than 30 who received the YFV17D yellow fever vaccine. This specimen consisted of PBMCs, obtained before the yellow fever booster vaccination. The CDR3 protein is CASRPTADTEAFF. The CDR3 nucleotides read TGCGCCAGCAGGCCGACAGCGGACACTGAAGCTTTCTTT.